These 6 T cell receptor beta chains came from one sample sequenced in a study of cytotoxic CD8 clonotypes in ibrutinib-treated CLL. Method: immunoSEQ multiplex PCR; TCRdb's copy keeps in-frame clones and lacks some. The repertoire consists of roughly 130,000 clones, with roughly 83% occurring once and the leading ten covering roughly 13%. This specimen was PBMCs, taken after 12 months of ibrutinib treatment. All receptors derive from a human donor with chronic lymphocytic leukemia.

The chain combines TRBV9 with TRBJ2-1, with 12 bases aligning to TRBD2. CDR3 length: 17 residues. Trimming cost V 0 bases and J 1 base; bases outside gene matches: 2. The V gene's germline CDR1 is SGDLS and CDR2 YYNGEE. The CDR3 protein is CASSVGTSGNSYNEQFF. The CDR3, as DNA: TGTGCCAGCAGCGTAGGGACTAGCGGGAATTCCTACAATGAGCAGTTCTTC. Full variable domain (missing parts from reference TRBV9 and TRBJ2-1): DSGVTQTPKHLITATGQRVTLRCSPRSGDLSVYWYQQSLDQGLQFLIQYYNGEERAKGNILERFSAQQFPDLHSELNLSSLELGDSALYFCASSVGTSGNSYNEQFFGPGTRLTVL.

The rearrangement uses TRBV5-1 and TRBJ2-2; D might be TRBD2 (7 bases). The length of the CDR3 is 14 residues. In germline, CDR1 is SGHRS, CDR2 YFSETQ. Trimming removed 1 base at V and 6 bases at J, with 10 bases between. CDR3 bases: TGCGCCAGCAGCTTGTGGGGGGGCGCCGGGGAGCTGTTTTTT. It translates to CASSLWGGAGELFF. Variable domain in full (rest from reference TRBV5-1 and TRBJ2-2): KAGVTQTPRYLIKTRGQQVTLSCSPISGHRSVSWYQQTPGQGLQFLFEYFSETQRNKGNFPGRFSGRQFSNSRSEMNVSTLELGDSALYLCASSLWGGAGELFFGEGSRLTVL.

The chain joins TRBV27 to TRBJ2-7; TRBD2 aligns across 16 bases. V trimming: 5 bases; J trimming: 3 bases; junction bases outside the gene matches: 16. The CDR3 extends over 20 amino acids. Germline V lookup: CDR1 MNHEY, CDR2 SMNVEV (reference sequence). The CDR3 loop is CASSPLPGLAGGHFIYEQYF. CDR3 DNA: TGTGCCAGCAGTCCCCTCCCGGGACTAGCGGGAGGGCATTTTATCTACGAGCAGTACTTC.

A few counts support this clone. The chain couples TRBV7-8 to TRBJ2-1; the D gene could be TRBD1 or TRBD2 (5 bases each). The V gene's germline CDR1 is SGHVS and CDR2 FQNEAQ. Trimming took 6 bases from V and 4 from J, leaving 16 bases between them. CDR3 length: 15 residues. CDR3 protein: CASRRTGRGYNEQFF. CDR3 nucleotide sequence: TGTGCCAGCAGGAGAACGGGACGAGGGTACAATGAGCAGTTCTTC.

This rearrangement joins TRBV7-8 to TRBJ2-7; 9 positions agree with TRBD1. Germline lookup yields CDR1 SGHVS and CDR2 FQNEAQ. V was pared by 6 bases and J by 4 bases, with 7 bases of the junction left unmatched. This CDR3 has 14 amino acids. DNA for the CDR3: TGTGCCAGCAGGGCGGACAGGGGAGGTTACGAGCAGTACTTC. This encodes CASRADRGGYEQYF. Full variable domain (rest looked up from reference TRBV7-8 and TRBJ2-7): GAGVSQSPRYKVAKRGQDVALRCDPISGHVSLFWYQQALGQGPEFLTYFQNEAQLDKSGLPSDRFFAERPEGSVSTLKIQRTQQEDSAVYLCASRADRGGYEQYFGPGTRLTVT.

CDR3 residues: CASSGLAGAYEQYF. The CDR3 region has the DNA TGCGCCAGCAGTGGACTAGCGGGAGCCTACGAGCAGTACTTC. The chain has TRBV10-1 and TRBJ2-7, with 12 positions matching TRBD2. J gave up 2 bases and V 4 bases, and 0 bases lay outside the gene matches. The CDR3 loop spans 14 amino acids. Germline loops: CDR1 WNHNN, CDR2 SYGVQD (reference sequence).